Following are 7 T cell receptor beta chains from one sample sequenced in a study of T cells in Graves' hyperthyroidism and ophthalmopathy. The TCR beta CDR3 regions underwent amplification using RNA transcripts as the source. HTBI primers drove first-round RT-PCR of the TCR CDR3. Each CDR3 protein is one row after TCRdb ran MiXCR on the multiplex PCR reads. In the table there are some 460,000 distinct CDR3 sequences, less than 20% of which are singletons. Sequencing used blood. The source is a woman between 18 and 29 years old with Graves' hyperthyroidism.

This clonotype was observed many times. At one end the junction does not follow the germline gene, possibly because of a read error. The chain employs TRBV12-3 or TRBV12-4 and TRBJ1-6; no clear D. This CDR3 is 14 amino acids long. CDR3: CASSLAGRDSPLHF. For the CDR3, the DNA is TGCGCCAGCAGCTTGGCCGGAAGAGATTCACCCCTCCACTTT.

Ten or more counts support this clonotype. This chain joins TRBV9 and TRBJ2-7; 13 bases align to TRBD2. This CDR3 has 15 amino acids. CDR1 is SGDLS and CDR2 is YYNGEE in the germline V gene. Trimming cost V 0 bases and J 5 bases; bases outside gene matches: 2. The CDR3 loop is CASSVGGTSGNEQYF. CDR3 bases: TGTGCCAGCAGCGTAGGCGGGACTAGCGGGAACGAGCAGTACTTC.

This clonotype was seen many times. This sequence joins TRBV20-1 and TRBJ2-1; 9 bases map to TRBD2. Germline CDR1 reads DFQATT; CDR2 reads SNEGSKA (reference sequence). V gave up 6 bases and J gave up 9 bases; unmatched junction bases: 12. This CDR3 comprises 14 residues. CDR3 protein: CSAAGTSRSGEQFF. The CDR3 coding sequence is TGCAGTGCCGCCGGGACTAGCCGGTCGGGTGAGCAGTTCTTC.

This clonotype showed up many times. The chain recombines TRBV5-1 with TRBJ2-3; D is unclear. This CDR3 spans 15 amino acids. Germline V gives CDR1 SGHRS, CDR2 YFSETQ. V was shortened by 3 bases and J by 0 bases, with 11 bases between the two germline ends. DNA of the CDR3: TGCGCCAGCAGCTCCGGAAGTAGGAGCACAGATACGCAGTATTTT. It yields the protein CASSSGSRSTDTQYF.

This clonotype has just a few counts. This may arise from a read error, as a much more abundant clone is one base away. The chain recombines TRBV12-3 or TRBV12-4 with TRBJ2-7; no reliable D call. The CDR3 is 12 amino acids. With 5 bases removed from V and 9 bases from J, the gap between germline ends came to 14 bases. CDR3 bases: TGTGCCAGCAGTATATCCACACGCGGGCAGTACTTC. It encodes CASSISTRGQYF.

This chain connects TRBV30 to TRBJ1-2; D is uncertain. Germline V gives CDR1 GTSNPN, CDR2 SVGIG (reference sequence). With 4 bases removed from V and 3 bases from J, the gap between germline ends came to 9 bases. CDR3 length: 12 residues. CDR3 sequence reads: CAWNPGDYGYTF. DNA of the CDR3: TGTGCCTGGAACCCAGGCGACTATGGCTACACCTTC.

There are many counts of this clonotype. V usage is TRBV27 and J usage is TRBJ1-2; the match to TRBD1 covers 8 bases. CDR1 MNHEY and CDR2 SMNVEV come from the germline V gene (reference sequence). This CDR3 is built from 14 residues. V gave up 8 bases and J gave up 7 bases; unmatched junction bases: 12. DNA of the CDR3: TGTGCCAGCGCCCCGGGCAGGGGGCTATTTGGCTACACCTTC. This sequence encodes CASAPGRGLFGYTF.